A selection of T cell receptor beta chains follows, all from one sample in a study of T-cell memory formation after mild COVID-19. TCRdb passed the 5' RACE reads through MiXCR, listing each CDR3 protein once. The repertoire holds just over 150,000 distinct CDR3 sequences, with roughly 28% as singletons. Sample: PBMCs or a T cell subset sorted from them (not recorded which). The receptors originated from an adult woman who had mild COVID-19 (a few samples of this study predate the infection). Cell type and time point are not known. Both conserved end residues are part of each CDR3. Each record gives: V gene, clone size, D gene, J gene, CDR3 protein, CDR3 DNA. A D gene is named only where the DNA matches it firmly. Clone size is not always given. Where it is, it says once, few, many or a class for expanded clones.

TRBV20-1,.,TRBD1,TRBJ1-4,CSARDRGLANEKLFF,TGCAGTGCGAGGGACAGGGGCCTGGCTAATGAAAAACTGTTTTTT
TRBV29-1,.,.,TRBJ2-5,CSVLRTPLGETQYF,TGCAGCGTCCTCCGGACACCCCTGGGAGAGACCCAGTACTTC
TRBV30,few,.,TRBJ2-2,CAWSNVGGRELFF,TGTGCCTGGAGCAATGTGGGAGGCCGGGAGCTGTTTTTT
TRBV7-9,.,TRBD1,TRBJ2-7,CASSFGDSIADEQYF,TGTGCCAGCAGCTTCGGGGACAGTATCGCCGACGAGCAGTACTTC
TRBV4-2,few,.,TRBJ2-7,CASSQDQWAGSFYEQYF,TGTGCCAGCAGCCAAGATCAATGGGCAGGGTCATTCTACGAGCAGTACTTC
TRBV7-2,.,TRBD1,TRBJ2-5,CASSLGTGDRETQYF,TGTGCCAGCAGCTTAGGGACAGGGGATAGGGAGACCCAGTACTTC
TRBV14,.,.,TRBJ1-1,CASTWSLGTEAFF,TGTGCCAGCACCTGGTCTTTGGGCACTGAAGCTTTCTTT
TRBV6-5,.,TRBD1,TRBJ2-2,CASSLGTGRITGELFF,TGTGCCAGCAGTTTGGGGACAGGGCGAATCACCGGGGAGCTGTTTTTT
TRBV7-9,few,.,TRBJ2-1,CASSLARDFPSSYNEQFF,TGTGCCAGCAGCTTAGCCCGGGACTTTCCGAGCTCCTACAATGAGCAGTTCTTC
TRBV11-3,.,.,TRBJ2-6,CASSSHPGTGLSGANVLTF,TGTGCCAGCAGCTCTCACCCCGGGACGGGCCTCTCTGGGGCCAACGTCCTGACTTTC
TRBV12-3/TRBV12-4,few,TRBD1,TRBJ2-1,CASSSGTGVYNEQFF,TGTGCCAGCAGCTCCGGGACAGGGGTTTACAATGAGCAGTTCTTC
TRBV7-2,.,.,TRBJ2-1,CASSYRVGVGEQFF,TGTGCCAGCAGCTATAGGGTGGGGGTCGGGGAGCAGTTCTTC
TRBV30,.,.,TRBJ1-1,CAWSVRGITEAFF,TGTGCCTGGAGTGTAAGGGGAATCACTGAAGCTTTCTTT
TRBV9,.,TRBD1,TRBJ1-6,CASSPRTGENSPLHF,TGTGCCAGCAGCCCCCGGACAGGGGAGAATTCACCCCTCCACTTT
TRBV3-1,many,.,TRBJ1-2,CASSQDLVDGYTF,TGTGCCAGCAGCCAAGATCTAGTGGATGGCTACACCTTC
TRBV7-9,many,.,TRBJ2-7,CASSSPGSVYEQYF,TGTGCCAGCAGCTCGCCCGGATCTGTCTACGAGCAGTACTTC
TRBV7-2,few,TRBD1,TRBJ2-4,CASSLDRALKNIQYF,TGTGCCAGCAGCTTGGACAGGGCCCTAAAAAACATTCAGTACTTC
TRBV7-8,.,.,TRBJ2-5,CASTAPGRIQETQYF,TGTGCCAGCACCGCTCCCGGACGGATCCAAGAGACCCAGTACTTC
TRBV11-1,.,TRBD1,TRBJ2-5,CASSLGTGVYQETQYF,TGTGCCAGCAGCTTAGGGACAGGGGTCTACCAAGAGACCCAGTACTTC
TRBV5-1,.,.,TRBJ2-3,CASSLERVASDTQYF,TGCGCCAGCAGCTTGGAGAGGGTAGCGTCAGATACGCAGTATTTT
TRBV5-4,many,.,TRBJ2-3,CASSLRTGTHTQYF,TGTGCCAGCAGCTTGAGGACCGGGACCCATACGCAGTATTTT
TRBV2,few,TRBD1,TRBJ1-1,CASSLDRGDAFF,TGTGCCAGCAGTCTCGACAGGGGCGACGCTTTCTTT
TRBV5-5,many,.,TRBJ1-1,CASSFRLNTEAFF,TGTGCCAGCAGCTTTCGGTTGAACACTGAAGCTTTCTTT
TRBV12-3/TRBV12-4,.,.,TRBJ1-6,CASSLGVRDSPLHF,TGTGCCAGCAGTTTAGGGGTCAGGGACTCACCCCTCCACTTT
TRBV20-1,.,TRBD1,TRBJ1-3,CSAWTGSGNTIYF,TGCAGTGCCTGGACAGGGTCTGGAAACACCATATATTTT
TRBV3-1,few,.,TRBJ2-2,CASRISTGELFF,TGTGCCAGCAGAATCAGCACCGGGGAGCTGTTTTTT
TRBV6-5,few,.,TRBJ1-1,CASSYSKRWNEAFF,TGTGCCAGCAGTTACTCGAAGAGGTGGAATGAAGCTTTCTTT
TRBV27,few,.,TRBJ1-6,CASSLTNAGTGLRNSPLHF,TGTGCCAGCAGTTTAACGAACGCCGGGACCGGACTGCGTAATTCACCCCTCCACTTT
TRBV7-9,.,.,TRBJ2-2,CASSYTSHRNTGELFF,TGTGCCAGCAGCTATACCTCACATCGGAACACCGGGGAGCTGTTTTTT
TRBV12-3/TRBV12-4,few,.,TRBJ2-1,CASSSGGWNNEQFF,TGTGCCAGCAGCAGTGGCGGGTGGAACAATGAGCAGTTCTTC
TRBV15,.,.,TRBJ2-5,CATSRGTPGSAEETQYF,TGTGCCACCAGCAGAGGGACCCCAGGCAGCGCCGAAGAGACCCAGTACTTC
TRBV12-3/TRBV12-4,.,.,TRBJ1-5,CASSFLRQPQHF,TGTGCCAGCAGTTTTCTGCGTCAGCCCCAGCATTTT
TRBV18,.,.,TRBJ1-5,CASSPGVEQPQHF,TGTGCCAGCTCACCCGGCGTCGAGCAGCCCCAGCATTTT
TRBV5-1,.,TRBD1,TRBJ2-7,CASSFGGTGIYEQYF,TGCGCCAGCAGCTTCGGCGGGACAGGGATTTACGAGCAGTACTTC
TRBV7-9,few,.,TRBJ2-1,CASSLVGAFYGQFF,TGTGCCAGCAGCTTAGTCGGGGCCTTCTATGGGCAGTTCTTC
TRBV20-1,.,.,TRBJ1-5,CSARSGSSNQPQHF,TGCAGTGCTAGATCCGGGAGTAGCAATCAGCCCCAGCATTTT
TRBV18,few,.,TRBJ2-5,CASSPSSGTVETQYF,TGTGCCAGCTCACCTAGCTCCGGGACGGTAGAGACCCAGTACTTC
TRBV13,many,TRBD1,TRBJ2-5,CASSSGTVQETQYF,TGTGCCAGCAGCTCCGGGACAGTCCAAGAGACCCAGTACTTC
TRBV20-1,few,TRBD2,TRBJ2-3,CSARDVGGARDTQYF,TGCAGTGCTAGAGACGTCGGGGGGGCCAGAGATACGCAGTATTTT
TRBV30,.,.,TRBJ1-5,CAWSVGVTSNQPQHF,TGTGCCTGGAGTGTTGGGGTCACGAGCAATCAGCCCCAGCATTTT
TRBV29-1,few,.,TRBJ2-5,CSVPEWVKGETQYF,TGCAGCGTCCCTGAATGGGTCAAAGGGGAGACCCAGTACTTC
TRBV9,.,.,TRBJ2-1,CASSQDPNEQFF,TGTGCCAGCAGCCAAGACCCCAATGAGCAGTTCTTC
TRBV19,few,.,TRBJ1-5,CASSIDRLRHSNQPQHF,TGTGCCAGTAGTATAGATCGGCTCAGACATAGCAATCAGCCCCAGCATTTT
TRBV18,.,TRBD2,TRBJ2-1,CASSRGGDEQFF,TGTGCCAGCTCACGGGGGGGTGATGAGCAGTTCTTC
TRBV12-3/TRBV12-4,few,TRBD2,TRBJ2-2,CASSSASGMSGELFF,TGTGCCAGCAGTTCGGCTAGCGGGATGTCCGGGGAGCTGTTTTTT
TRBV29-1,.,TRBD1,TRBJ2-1,CSVVGLQGAILDEQFF,TGCAGCGTCGTGGGTTTACAGGGGGCGATACTGGATGAGCAGTTCTTC
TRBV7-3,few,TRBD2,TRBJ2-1,CASSPGLAGGLFF,TGTGCCAGCAGCCCCGGACTAGCGGGAGGTTTGTTCTTC